This TCR beta chain was recorded in a study of T-cell reconstitution after alpha-beta-depleted transplantation in children. Broader study findings: Several hundred expanded graft clones reportedly gave rise to the alpha-beta T cells present about two months after transplant. Surviving recipient T cells and thymic progenitors produced the high day-60 TCRbeta diversity seen in some patients. When one year had passed after transplant, most T-cell counts and diversity came from newly produced T cells.

Unique molecular identifiers were incorporated when the TCRbeta library was constructed. MiXCR, run by TCRdb on the PCR reads, gives a single entry per CDR3 protein. The sample holds about 1,000,000 distinct CDR3 sequences, about 26% seen once. Germline CDR1 is SQVTM and CDR2 is ANQGSEA. This CDR3 has 13 residues. J was trimmed by 1 base and V by 4 bases; bases with no gene match: 3. A word on this clonotype: Antigen specificity is unknown.

The clonotype originates from a boy younger than two who had a stem cell transplant for SCID, so the T cells may come from the graft donor. This chain connects TRBV29-1 to TRBJ2-5; 7 bases match TRBD1. Sequencing used PBMCs, mostly from graft donor cells, obtained 360 days after TCRalphabeta/CD19-depleted stem cell transplant. CDR3: CSVGQGFQETQYF. The CDR3 nucleotides are TGCAGCGTTGGACAGGGTTTCCAAGAGACCCAGTACTTC.